These 5 T cell receptor beta chains came from one sample sequenced in a study of CD4 T cells in relation to SARS-CoV-2 and coronaviruses. This table comes from immunoSEQ multiplex PCR, and its TCRdb copy is limited to in-frame clones, with some not included. The sample lists around 20,000 clones, roughly 78% occurring once. Unexposed donor CD4+ T cells date from 2011-2018, before the COVID-19 pandemic. The cells were cultured for under 13 days before CD4+ T cells were isolated. Their specific antigens are unknown. Material: CD4+ T cells from PBMCs, cultured in vitro. The receptors originated from a human donor in good health.

The chain employs TRBV7-7 and TRBJ2-5, with a possible D match to TRBD1 (6 bases). The CDR3 has 16 amino acids. Trimming cost V 5 bases and J 5 bases, with 21 bases left between them. The germline V gene has CDR1 SSHAT and CDR2 FNYEAQ (reference sequence). The CDR3 region is CASSRKLQGSGETQYF. Here the CDR3 DNA reads TGTGCCAGCAGCCGGAAACTACAGGGATCCGGTGAGACCCAGTACTTC.

The V call is TRBV19, the J call TRBJ2-1; 8 bases fit TRBD2. The CDR3 has 16 amino acids. CDR1 is LNHDA and CDR2 is SQIVND in the germline V gene (reference sequence). V gave up 4 bases and J gave up 3 bases; unmatched junction bases: 8. The CDR3: CASSTLYSGNYNEQFF. Written as DNA, the CDR3 is TGTGCCAGTAGTACGTTGTATAGCGGGAACTACAATGAGCAGTTCTTC. The whole variable domain, filled in from reference TRBV19 and TRBJ2-1, reads DGGITQSPKYLFRKEGQNVTLSCEQNLNHDAMYWYRQDPGQGLRLIYYSQIVNDFQKGDIAEGYSVSREKKESFPLTVTSAQKNPTAFYLCASSTLYSGNYNEQFFGPGTRLTVL.

The chain employs TRBV5-4 and TRBJ2-2; tentative D call: TRBD2 (5 bases). Trimming took 4 bases from V and 9 from J, leaving 16 bases between them. In germline, CDR1 is SGHNT, CDR2 YYREEE (reference sequence). The CDR3 runs to 14 residues. CDR3 DNA: TGTGCCAGCAGCCTCGAACTAGATCGCCGGGAGCTGTTTTTT. It encodes CASSLELDRRELFF.

This clone appeared a single time. This chain uses TRBV5-6 with TRBJ2-5; D possibly corresponds to TRBD1 (5 bases). In germline, CDR1 is SGHDT, CDR2 YYEEEE. V lost 0 bases to trimming and J lost 5 bases, with 11 bases between them. The CDR3 spans 14 residues. CDR3 protein: CASSLGVGVETQYF. The CDR3 DNA sequence: TGTGCCAGCAGCTTGGGGGTAGGGGTCGAGACCCAGTACTTC.

V usage is TRBV30 and J usage is TRBJ2-1, with D tentatively TRBD1 (6 bases). V dropped 2 bases and J dropped 2 bases, with 13 bases sitting between them. This CDR3 is built from 15 residues. Germline loops: CDR1 GTSNPN, CDR2 SVGIG (reference sequence). The CDR3: CAWSRDTSAYNEQFF. The DNA of the CDR3 is TGTGCCTGGAGTCGGGACACCAGCGCCTACAATGAGCAGTTCTTC.